This T cell receptor (beta chain) stems from a study of cytomegalovirus exposure and HLA in healthy donors. Notes on the study in general: The number of N-insertions in an Asian-associated ancestry cluster was reportedly below the approximately 680-donor mean in a later analysis. Reportedly, TCR beta sequences accurately predicted HLA-A and HLA-B alleles in most subjects. In a later analysis, a missense DCLRE1C variant was linked to TCR beta V- and J-gene trimming.

V lost 5 bases and J lost 10, with 18 bases in between. Germline V gene lookup returns CDR1 SQVTM and CDR2 ANQGSEA. The CDR3 has 13 amino acids. PCR involved 60 Vbeta and 13 Jbeta primers. The protocol was immunoSEQ multiplex PCR, while the TCRdb copy is restricted to in-frame clones and leaves out a portion. The sample has around 200,000 clones, 70% to 75% seen once; the top ten hold about 3.1%. In regard to this clone: Its antigen is unidentified.

This TCR came from a woman aged 30 to 39 in good health and CMV-seropositive. The chain has TRBV29-1 and TRBJ2-1, with a possible D match to TRBD2 (6 bases). Sequencing was performed on PBMCs. The CDR3 protein is CSVRGLRVGEQFF. The CDR3 DNA is TGCAGCGTTAGGGGACTCAGGGTCGGAGAGCAGTTCTTC.